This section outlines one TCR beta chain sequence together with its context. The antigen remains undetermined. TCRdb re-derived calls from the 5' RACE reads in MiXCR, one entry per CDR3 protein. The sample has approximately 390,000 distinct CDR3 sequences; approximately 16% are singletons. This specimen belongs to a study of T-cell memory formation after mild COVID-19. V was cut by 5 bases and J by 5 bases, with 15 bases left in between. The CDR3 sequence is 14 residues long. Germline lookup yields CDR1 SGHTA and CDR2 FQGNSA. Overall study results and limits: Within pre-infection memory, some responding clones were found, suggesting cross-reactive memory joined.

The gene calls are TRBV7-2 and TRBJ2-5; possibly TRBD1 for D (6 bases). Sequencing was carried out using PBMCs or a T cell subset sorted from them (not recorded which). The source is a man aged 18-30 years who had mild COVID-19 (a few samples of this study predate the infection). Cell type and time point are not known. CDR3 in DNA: TGTGCCAGCAGCAAAAGGGGGACCGAGGAGACCCAGTACTTC. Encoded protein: CASSKRGTEETQYF.